This passage covers 21 T cell receptor beta chains from one sample sequenced in a study of cytomegalovirus exposure and HLA in healthy donors. Amplification used 60 Vbeta primers and 13 Jbeta primers. The method was immunoSEQ multiplex PCR; TCRdb's version includes in-frame clones alone and lacks a portion of them. The sample has approximately 97,000 clones, 70% to 80% seen once. Sequencing was done on a sample of PBMCs. These receptors all stem from a male donor in good health and CMV-seropositive.

The chain has TRBV15 and TRBJ2-3, with a weak D call TRBD1 (6 bases). Trimming pared 3 bases from V and 0 bases from J, leaving 7 bases between. This CDR3 is 14 amino acids long. Germline V gene data show CDR1 as LNHNV and CDR2 as YYDKDF (reference sequence). CDR3 protein: CATSSRGSTDTQYF. CDR3 coding DNA: TGTGCCACCAGCAGCAGGGGCAGCACAGATACGCAGTATTTT.

This rearrangement joins TRBV10-2 to TRBJ2-7, with TRBD2 as a possible D gene (7 bases). The germline gives CDR1 WSHSY, CDR2 SAAADI. The CDR3 runs to 14 residues. V shed 4 bases and J shed 7 bases, with 17 bases lying between them. CDR3 DNA: TGCGCCAGCAGTGGGGGCAGGGGAGGGAGAGAGCAGTACTTC. The encoded protein is CASSGGRGGREQYF.

The V gene is TRBV7-2, the J gene TRBJ1-2; 9 bases map to TRBD1. CDR3 length: 14 amino acids. CDR1 SGHTA and CDR2 FQGNSA come from the germline V gene. J lost 4 bases, V lost 4 bases, and 4 bases had no gene match. CDR3 in DNA: TGTGCCAGCAGCTCTTACAGGGGGCGCTATGGCTACACCTTC. Translated: CASSSYRGRYGYTF.

V usage is TRBV18 and J usage is TRBJ2-5; 8 nucleotides line up with TRBD2. V lost 3 bases and J lost 5; bases outside the gene matches: 8. The CDR3 consists of 15 residues. Germline CDR1 KGHSH, CDR2 LQKENI. The CDR3 nucleotides read TGTGCCAGCTCACCCTACGGGGGGGGTCTGGAGACCCAGTACTTC. Protein: CASSPYGGGLETQYF.

This clone has just one count. The rearrangement links TRBV6-5 to TRBJ1-6, with D unresolved. The V gene lost 2 bases and the J gene lost 7 bases, with 6 bases spanning the gap. Germline CDR1 is MNHEY and CDR2 is SVGAGI. CDR3 size: 13 residues. The CDR3 bases are TGTGCCAGCAGTTACGAACAAAATTCACCCCTCCACTTT. This gives the protein CASSYEQNSPLHF.

The gene calls are TRBV5-4 and TRBJ1-1; TRBD1 aligns across 7 bases. Trimming cost V 2 bases and J 3 bases; bases outside gene matches: 7. The CDR3 consists of 15 residues. The germline CDR1 and CDR2 sequences are SGHNT and YYREEE (reference sequence). CDR3 DNA: TGTGCCAGCAGCTTCCGGGACAGCCGTTACACTGAAGCTTTCTTT. Encoded protein: CASSFRDSRYTEAFF.

The gene calls are TRBV6-1 and TRBJ1-6; 8 bases align to TRBD1. The germline CDR1 and CDR2 sequences are MNHNS and SASEGT. This CDR3 is built from 15 residues. V dropped 3 bases and J dropped 11; count of bases not matched to a gene: 9. The CDR3: CASSDITGTGPPLHF. CDR3 sequence (DNA): TGTGCCAGCAGTGACATTACCGGGACAGGTCCACCCCTCCACTTT.

This chain joins TRBV5-1 and TRBJ2-7; the D gene is possibly TRBD1 (5 bases). Germline CDR1 is SGHRS and CDR2 is YFSETQ. V lost 0 bases and J lost 2, with 9 bases in between. There are 14 residues in the CDR3. In DNA, the CDR3 is TGCGCCAGCAGCTTGGGTCAGGGCCCCTACGAGCAGTACTTC. This gives the protein CASSLGQGPYEQYF.

The chain is built from TRBV9 and TRBJ1-1, with unresolved D. The germline V gene has CDR1 SGDLS and CDR2 YYNGEE. The CDR3 consists of 15 residues. V was shortened by 6 bases and J by 0 bases, with 15 bases between the two germline ends. The CDR3 DNA reads as TGTGCCAGCATCCCCCTCCTGCGGGTGAACACTGAAGCTTTCTTT. It yields the protein CASIPLLRVNTEAFF.

The chain combines TRBV9 with TRBJ2-2; D is unresolved. Trimming shortened V by 4 bases and J by 1 base, and 11 bases separated the two germline ends. Germline lookup yields CDR1 SGDLS and CDR2 YYNGEE. The CDR3 has 15 residues. The CDR3 nucleotides are TGTGCCAGCAGCCTCGCGGAAGGGAACACCGGGGAGCTGTTTTTT. This translates into CASSLAEGNTGELFF.

This clone has just one count. The rearrangement joins TRBV6-5 to TRBJ2-7; 7 bases line up with TRBD2. The V segment lost 7 bases and the J segment 7 bases; nucleotides outside the gene matches: 7. The CDR3 runs 12 residues. Germline V CDR1 and CDR2: MNHEY, SVGAGI. The chain's CDR3 is CASTHLGGEQYF. CDR3 nucleotides: TGTGCCAGCACCCACCTCGGGGGGGAGCAGTACTTC.

J is TRBJ2-2 and V is TRBV7-9; perhaps TRBD1 as D (5 bases). This CDR3 comprises 15 residues. Trimming left V 3 bases short and J 5 bases short, with 13 bases between. CDR1 and CDR2 (germline): SEHNR, FQNEAQ (reference sequence). The CDR3 here is CASSFDEGVTGELFF. The CDR3 DNA follows: TGTGCCAGCAGCTTCGACGAAGGGGTGACCGGGGAGCTGTTTTTT. The entire variable domain, with the rest obtained from reference TRBV7-9 and TRBJ2-2, is as follows: DTGVSQNPRHKITKRGQNVTFRCDPISEHNRLYWYRQTLGQGPEFLTYFQNEAQLEKSRLLSDRFSAERPKGSFSTLEIQRTEQGDSAMYLCASSFDEGVTGELFFGEGSRLTVL.

This chain uses TRBV12-5 with TRBJ1-4; maybe TRBD1 (5 bases). Deletions cut 1 base from V and 7 bases from J, with 13 bases between. The germline gives CDR1 LGHNT, CDR2 FRNRAP. The length of the CDR3 is 15 residues. CDR3 loop: CASGLDGGGGEKLFF. CDR3 in DNA: TGTGCTAGTGGTTTGGACGGGGGTGGGGGTGAAAAACTGTTTTTT. Full variable domain (rest looked up from reference TRBV12-5 and TRBJ1-4): DARVTQTPRHKVTEMGQEVTMRCQPILGHNTVFWYRQTMMQGLELLAYFRNRAPLDDSGMPKDRFSAEMPDATLATLKIQPSEPRDSAVYFCASGLDGGGGEKLFFGSGTQLSVL.

The chain couples TRBV7-8 to TRBJ2-4; possible D gene TRBD1, 5 bases. Deletions cut 5 bases from V and 0 bases from J, with 11 bases between. The CDR3 length is 15 residues. CDR1 and CDR2 from the germline V gene are SGHVS and FQNEAQ. CDR3 bases: TGTGCCAGCAGCCCCAGGGTGGCAGCCAAAAACATTCAGTACTTC. Protein: CASSPRVAAKNIQYF.

The chain recombines TRBV10-3 with TRBJ1-4, with a possible D match to TRBD1 (5 bases). The germline gives CDR1 ENHRY, CDR2 SYGVKD. This CDR3 is built from 15 residues. V was trimmed by 0 bases and J by 7 bases, leaving 12 bases between them. CDR3 bases: TGTGCCATCAGTGAGTCGGTGGGTCAGGGTGAAAAACTGTTTTTT. Protein sequence: CAISESVGQGEKLFF.

V and J are TRBV7-6 and TRBJ2-7; D is possibly TRBD2 (6 bases). The CDR3 contains 12 residues. V was cut by 5 bases and J by 3 bases, with 8 bases left in between. CDR1 and CDR2 (germline): SGHVS, FNYEAQ. The DNA of the CDR3 is TGTGCCAGCAGCCCCGGGGGCTACGAGCAGTACTTC. It encodes CASSPGGYEQYF.

This chain connects TRBV4-2 to TRBJ2-5, with TRBD1 matching over 8 bases. CDR3 length: 14 residues. Germline values: CDR1 LGHNA, CDR2 YNFKEQ. J was trimmed by 0 bases and V by 5 bases; bases with no gene match: 2. The CDR3 DNA follows: TGTGCCAGCAGCTCAGGGGGCCACCAAGAGACCCAGTACTTC. Its translation is CASSSGGHQETQYF.

The rearrangement links TRBV2 to TRBJ2-2; D not certain. CDR1 and CDR2 from the germline V gene are SNHLY and FYNNEI. Trimming shortened V by 1 base and J by 4 bases, and 7 bases separated the two germline ends. The CDR3 runs 14 residues. In DNA, the CDR3 is TGTGCCAGCAGTGAAGGGGCAAGCACCGGGGAGCTGTTTTTT. Translation: CASSEGASTGELFF. The full variable domain, with the rest looked up from reference TRBV2 and TRBJ2-2, is EPEVTQTPSHQVTQMGQEVILRCVPISNHLYFYWYRQILGQKVEFLVSFYNNEISEKSEIFDDQFSVERPDGSNFTLKIRSTKLEDSAMYFCASSEGASTGELFFGEGSRLTVL.

The chain recombines TRBV7-6 with TRBJ2-7; 9 bases are shared with TRBD2. Germline V lookup: CDR1 SGHVS, CDR2 FNYEAQ. The CDR3 is made up of 12 amino acids. Trimming took 4 bases from V and 6 from J; bases not matched to a gene: 1. The CDR3 region is CASSSSGVEQYF. The CDR3 DNA sequence: TGTGCCAGCAGCTCTAGCGGGGTCGAGCAGTACTTC.

The V and J genes are TRBV7-6 and TRBJ2-3; 8 bases map to TRBD2. There are 16 residues in the CDR3. J gave up 0 bases and V 0 bases, and 2 bases lay outside the gene matches. The germline gives CDR1 SGHVS, CDR2 FNYEAQ. In DNA, the CDR3 is TGTGCCAGCAGCTTAGCCCTAGCGGGTAGCACAGATACGCAGTATTTT. It yields the protein CASSLALAGSTDTQYF.

This chain joins TRBV30 and TRBJ1-5; 8 bases agree with TRBD1. This CDR3 is built from 18 residues. Trimming at V came to 2 bases and at J to 2 bases, leaving 14 bases not matched to a gene. Germline CDR1 GTSNPN, CDR2 SVGIG (reference sequence). CDR3 DNA: TGTGCCTGGAGTCAAGGCCAGGGGGCTTTAGGTGGCAATCAGCCCCAGCATTTT. Amino acid sequence: CAWSQGQGALGGNQPQHF.